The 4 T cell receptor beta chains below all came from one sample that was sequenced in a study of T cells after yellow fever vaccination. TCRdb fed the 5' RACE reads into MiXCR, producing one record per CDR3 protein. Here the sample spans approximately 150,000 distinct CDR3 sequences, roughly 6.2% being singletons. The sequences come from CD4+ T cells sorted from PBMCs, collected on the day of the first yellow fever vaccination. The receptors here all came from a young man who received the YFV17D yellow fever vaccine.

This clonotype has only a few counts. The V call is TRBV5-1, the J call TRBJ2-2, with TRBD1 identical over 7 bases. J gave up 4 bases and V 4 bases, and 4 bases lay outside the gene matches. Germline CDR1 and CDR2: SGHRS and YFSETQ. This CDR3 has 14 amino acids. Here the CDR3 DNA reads TGCGCCAGCAGCCAGGGACAGACCACCGGGGAGCTGTTTTTT. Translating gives CASSQGQTTGELFF.

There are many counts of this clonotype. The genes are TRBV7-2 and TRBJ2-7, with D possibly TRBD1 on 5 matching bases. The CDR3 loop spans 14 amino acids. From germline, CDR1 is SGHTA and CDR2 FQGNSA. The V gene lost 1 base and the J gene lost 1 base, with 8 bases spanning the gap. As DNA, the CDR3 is TGTGCCAGCAGCTTAGAGGGGCGGTCCTACGAGCAGTACTTC. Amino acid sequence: CASSLEGRSYEQYF.

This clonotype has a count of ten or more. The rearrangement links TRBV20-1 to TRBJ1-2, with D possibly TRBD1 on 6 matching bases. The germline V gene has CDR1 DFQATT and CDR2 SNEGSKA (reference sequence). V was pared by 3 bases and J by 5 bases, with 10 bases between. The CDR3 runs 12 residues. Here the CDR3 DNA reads TGCAGTGCTAGGGACAGTCCTTATGGCTACACCTTC. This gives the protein CSARDSPYGYTF.

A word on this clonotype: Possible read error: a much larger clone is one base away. The CDR3 coding sequence is TGTGCCAGCAGCCTCGTACAGGGGCAGAAGACCCAGTACTTC. Protein product: CASSLVQGQKTQYF. The chain carries TRBV7-9 and TRBJ2-5; 7 nucleotides agree with TRBD1. V was pared by 5 bases and J by 6 bases, with 9 bases of the junction left unmatched. The length of the CDR3 is 14 residues. Germline V gives CDR1 SEHNR, CDR2 FQNEAQ (reference sequence). The complete variable domain, with remaining parts taken from reference TRBV7-9 and TRBJ2-5, reads DTGVSQNPRHKITKRGQNVTFRCDPISEHNRLYWYRQTLGQGPEFLTYFQNEAQLEKSRLLSDRFSAERPKGSFSTLEIQRTEQGDSAMYLCASSLVQGQKTQYFGPGTRLLVL.